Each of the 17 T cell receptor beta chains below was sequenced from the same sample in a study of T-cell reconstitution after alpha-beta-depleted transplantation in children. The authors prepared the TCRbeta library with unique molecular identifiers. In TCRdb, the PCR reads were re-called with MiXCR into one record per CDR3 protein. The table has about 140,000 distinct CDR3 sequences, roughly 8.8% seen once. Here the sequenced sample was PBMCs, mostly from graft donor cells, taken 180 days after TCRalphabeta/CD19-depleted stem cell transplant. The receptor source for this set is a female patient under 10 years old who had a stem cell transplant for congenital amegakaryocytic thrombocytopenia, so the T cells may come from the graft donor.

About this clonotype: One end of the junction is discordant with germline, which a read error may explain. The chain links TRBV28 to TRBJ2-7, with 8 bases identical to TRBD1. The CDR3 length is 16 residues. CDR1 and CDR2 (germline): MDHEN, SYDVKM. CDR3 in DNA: TGTTCCAGCAGTACCACCCCAGGGGGCCTGACCTACGAGCAGTACTTC. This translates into CSSSTTPGGLTYEQYF.

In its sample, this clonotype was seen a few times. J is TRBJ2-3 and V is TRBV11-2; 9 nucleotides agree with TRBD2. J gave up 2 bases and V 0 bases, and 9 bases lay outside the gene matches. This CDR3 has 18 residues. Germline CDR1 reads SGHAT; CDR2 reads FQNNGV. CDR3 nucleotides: TGTGCCAGCAGCTTAGAGGCCTTTTTAGCGGGAGACACAGATACGCAGTATTTT. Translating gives CASSLEAFLAGDTDTQYF.

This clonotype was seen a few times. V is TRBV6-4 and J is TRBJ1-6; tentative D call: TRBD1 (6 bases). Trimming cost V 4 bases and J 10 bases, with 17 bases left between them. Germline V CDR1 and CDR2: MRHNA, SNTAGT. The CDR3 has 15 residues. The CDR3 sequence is CASSALPGVGSPLHF. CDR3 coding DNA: TGTGCCAGCAGTGCCCTCCCAGGGGTTGGATCACCCCTCCACTTT.

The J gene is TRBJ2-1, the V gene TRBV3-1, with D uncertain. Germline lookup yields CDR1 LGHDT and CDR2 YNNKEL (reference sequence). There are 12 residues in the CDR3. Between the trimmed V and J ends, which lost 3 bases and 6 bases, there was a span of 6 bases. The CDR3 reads CASSHLSNEQFF. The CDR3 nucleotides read TGTGCCAGCAGCCACTTAAGCAATGAGCAGTTCTTC.

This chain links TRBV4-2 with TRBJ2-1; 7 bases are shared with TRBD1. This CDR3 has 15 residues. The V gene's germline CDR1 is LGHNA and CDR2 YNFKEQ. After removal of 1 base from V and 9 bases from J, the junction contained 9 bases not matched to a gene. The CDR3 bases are TGTGCCAGCAGCCAAGGACAGGGCGAAGGCACTGAGCAGTTCTTC. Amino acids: CASSQGQGEGTEQFF.

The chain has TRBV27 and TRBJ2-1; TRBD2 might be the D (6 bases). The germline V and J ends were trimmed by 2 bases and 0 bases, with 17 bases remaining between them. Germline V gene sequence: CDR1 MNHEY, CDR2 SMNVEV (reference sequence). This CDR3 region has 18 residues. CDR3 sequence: CASSLRLGSTSSYNEQFF. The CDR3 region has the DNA TGTGCCAGCAGTTTAAGACTAGGGAGCACCAGCTCCTACAATGAGCAGTTCTTC.

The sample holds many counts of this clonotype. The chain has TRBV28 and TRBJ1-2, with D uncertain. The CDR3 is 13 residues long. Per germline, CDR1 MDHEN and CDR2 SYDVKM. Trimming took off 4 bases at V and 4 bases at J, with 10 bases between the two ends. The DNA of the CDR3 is TGTGCCAGCAGTTCTGTTCCGAGCTATGGCTACACCTTC. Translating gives CASSSVPSYGYTF.

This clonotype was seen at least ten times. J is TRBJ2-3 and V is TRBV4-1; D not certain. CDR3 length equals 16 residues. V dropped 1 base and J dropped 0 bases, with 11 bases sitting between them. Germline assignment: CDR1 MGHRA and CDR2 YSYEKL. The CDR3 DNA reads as TGCGCCAGCAGCCAAGCTTTTGGGTCTAGCACAGATACGCAGTATTTT. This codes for CASSQAFGSSTDTQYF.

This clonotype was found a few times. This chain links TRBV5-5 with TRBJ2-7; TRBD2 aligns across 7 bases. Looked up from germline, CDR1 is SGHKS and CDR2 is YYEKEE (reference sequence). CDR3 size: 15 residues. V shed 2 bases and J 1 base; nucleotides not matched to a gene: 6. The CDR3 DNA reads TGTGCCAGCAGCTTCTCTCCAGCGGGGTCCTACGAGCAGTACTTC. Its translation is CASSFSPAGSYEQYF.

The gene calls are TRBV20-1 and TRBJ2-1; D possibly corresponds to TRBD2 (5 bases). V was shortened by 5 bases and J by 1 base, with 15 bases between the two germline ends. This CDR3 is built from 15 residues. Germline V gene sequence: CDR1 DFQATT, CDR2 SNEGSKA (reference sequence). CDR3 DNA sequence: TGCAGTGCTCGCGCGAGGGCCTATTCCTACAATGAGCAGTTCTTC. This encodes CSARARAYSYNEQFF.

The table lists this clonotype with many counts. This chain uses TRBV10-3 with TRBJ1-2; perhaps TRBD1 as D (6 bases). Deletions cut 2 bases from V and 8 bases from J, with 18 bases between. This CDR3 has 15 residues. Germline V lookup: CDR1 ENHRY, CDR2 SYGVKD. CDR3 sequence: CAISEKGGRGEGYTF. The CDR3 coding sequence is TGTGCCATCAGTGAGAAAGGCGGCAGGGGCGAAGGCTACACCTTC.

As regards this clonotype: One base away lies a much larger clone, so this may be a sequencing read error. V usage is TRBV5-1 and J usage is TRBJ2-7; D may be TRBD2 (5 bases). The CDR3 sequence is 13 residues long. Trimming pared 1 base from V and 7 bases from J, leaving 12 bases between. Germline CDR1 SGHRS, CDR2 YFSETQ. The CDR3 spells CASSLRFGGEQYF. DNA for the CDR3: TGCGCCAGCAGCTTGAGGTTCGGCGGGGAGCAGTACTTC.

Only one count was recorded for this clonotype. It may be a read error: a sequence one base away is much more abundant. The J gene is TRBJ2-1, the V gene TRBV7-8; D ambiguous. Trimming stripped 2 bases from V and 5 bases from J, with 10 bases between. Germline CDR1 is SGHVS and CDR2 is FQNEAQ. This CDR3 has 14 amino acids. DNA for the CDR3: TGTGCCAGCAGCTTATCGGCTACCCACAATGAGCAGTTCTTC. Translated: CASSLSATHNEQFF.

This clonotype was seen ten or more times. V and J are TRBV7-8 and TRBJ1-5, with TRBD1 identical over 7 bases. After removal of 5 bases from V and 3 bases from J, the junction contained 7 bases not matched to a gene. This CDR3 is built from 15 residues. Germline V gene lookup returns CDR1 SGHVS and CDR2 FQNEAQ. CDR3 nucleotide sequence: TGTGCCAGCAGCCCGGACAGGTTGTCCAATCAGCCCCAGCATTTT. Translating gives CASSPDRLSNQPQHF.

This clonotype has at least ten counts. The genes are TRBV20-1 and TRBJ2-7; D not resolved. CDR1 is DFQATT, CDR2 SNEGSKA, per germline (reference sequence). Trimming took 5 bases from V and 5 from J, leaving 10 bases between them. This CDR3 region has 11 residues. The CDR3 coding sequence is TGCAGTGCTGTGCTCGGCCACGAGCAGTACTTC. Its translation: CSAVLGHEQYF.

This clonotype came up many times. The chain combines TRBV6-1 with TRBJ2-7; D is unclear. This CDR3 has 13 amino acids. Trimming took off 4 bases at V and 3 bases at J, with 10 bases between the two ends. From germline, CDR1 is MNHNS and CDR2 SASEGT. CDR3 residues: CASSGAGGYEQYF. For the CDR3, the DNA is TGTGCCAGCAGTGGGGCAGGCGGCTACGAGCAGTACTTC.

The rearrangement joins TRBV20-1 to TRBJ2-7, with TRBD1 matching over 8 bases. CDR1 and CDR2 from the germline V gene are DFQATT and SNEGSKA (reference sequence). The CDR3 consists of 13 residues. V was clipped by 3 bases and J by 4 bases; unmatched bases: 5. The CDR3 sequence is CSASQGANYEQYF. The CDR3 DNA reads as TGCAGTGCTAGCCAGGGGGCTAATTACGAGCAGTACTTC.